Below, 12 T cell receptor beta chains from the same sample are listed, as sequenced in a study of cytomegalovirus exposure and HLA in healthy donors (dated by TCRdb to about 2017). Libraries were built with the immunoSEQ multiplex PCR assay. A mixture of 60 forward primers for TCR Vbeta segments and 13 reverse primers for TCR Jbeta segments was used in the multiplex PCR. Here the immuneACCESS table is served through TCRdb, limited to in-frame sequences with V and J called. Missing clones are a known gap in these copies; in checked studies unresolved V genes cover under half, and the rest lacks a known reason. The sample table records 110,000 or so clones; about 64% of these occur just once. The top ten constitute about 8.5% of the sample. The material sequenced was PBMCs. These receptors came from a man aged 18 to 29 in good health and CMV-seropositive.

Only one count was recorded for this clone. The chain couples TRBV5-1 to TRBJ2-7; D call uncertain. The V gene lost 2 bases and the J gene lost 0 bases, with 9 bases spanning the gap. There are 14 residues in the CDR3. From germline, CDR1 is SGHRS and CDR2 YFSETQ. CDR3 protein: CASSFEVSSYEQYF. The CDR3, as DNA: TGCGCCAGCAGCTTCGAGGTAAGCTCCTACGAGCAGTACTTC. Supplemented by reference TRBV5-1 and TRBJ2-7, the full variable domain reads KAGVTQTPRYLIKTRGQQVTLSCSPISGHRSVSWYQQTPGQGLQFLFEYFSETQRNKGNFPGRFSGRQFSNSRSEMNVSTLELGDSALYLCASSFEVSSYEQYFGPGTRLTVT.

This chain joins TRBV5-1 and TRBJ2-1; a possible D gene is TRBD2 (7 bases). Germline V CDR1 and CDR2: SGHRS, YFSETQ. The CDR3 is made up of 17 amino acids. V gave up 0 bases and J gave up 0 bases, with 13 bases separating them. CDR3 coding DNA: TGCGCCAGCAGCTTGGTACCGGGGGGCCGCTCCTACAATGAGCAGTTCTTC. This sequence encodes CASSLVPGGRSYNEQFF.

In DNA form, the CDR3 reads TGCGCCAGCAGCTTCACAGGGGGCGAGCAGTACTTC. Translated: CASSFTGGEQYF. The V call is TRBV5-1, the J call TRBJ2-7, with 8 nucleotides matching TRBD1. The CDR3 runs 12 residues. Trimming cost V 2 bases and J 6 bases; bases outside gene matches: 1. The germline V gene has CDR1 SGHRS and CDR2 YFSETQ.

Regarding this clone: One end of the junction varies from germline; a read error may be responsible. The chain couples TRBV6-6 to TRBJ1-2; D gene unclear. Germline CDR1 reads MNHNY; CDR2 reads SVGAGI (reference sequence). This CDR3 region has 14 residues. CDR3 region: CASRDGRLNYGYPF. The DNA for the CDR3 is TGTGCCAGCAGAGACGGAAGACTTAACTATGGCTACCCCTTC.

The gene calls are TRBV19 and TRBJ1-2, with 7 bases lining up with TRBD1. Per the germline V gene, CDR1 is LNHDA and CDR2 is SQIVND (reference sequence). This CDR3 is 14 amino acids long. Trimming removed 4 bases from V and 5 bases from J; junction bases left unmatched: 7. The CDR3 here is CASSTKQGIYGYTF. The CDR3 DNA follows: TGTGCCAGTAGTACGAAACAGGGGATATATGGCTACACCTTC.

The chain has TRBV4-1 and TRBJ2-3; D is unresolved. V was trimmed by 2 bases and J by 5 bases, leaving 11 bases between them. The CDR3 spans 14 residues. Germline V CDR1 and CDR2: MGHRA, YSYEKL. The CDR3 bases are TGCGCCAGCAGCCAAACTCCGACTTTAGATACGCAGTATTTT. It specifies CASSQTPTLDTQYF.

V usage is TRBV6-1 and J usage is TRBJ1-2; 8 bases match TRBD1. In germline, CDR1 is MNHNS, CDR2 SASEGT. The CDR3 contains 14 residues. With V trimmed by 7 bases and J by 4 bases, 8 bases remained unmatched. CDR3 region: CASIIRGRVYGYTF. Written as DNA, the CDR3 is TGTGCCAGCATTATCAGGGGGCGAGTCTATGGCTACACCTTC.

This clone was found a few times. The rearrangement joins TRBV27 to TRBJ2-7; 7 bases are a match to TRBD1. V was pared by 7 bases and J by 4 bases, with 13 bases of the junction left unmatched. From germline, CDR1 is MNHEY and CDR2 SMNVEV (reference sequence). CDR3 size: 15 residues. The CDR3 sequence: CASKLRGQQNYEQYF. The CDR3 DNA follows: TGTGCCAGCAAACTACGGGGACAGCAAAATTACGAGCAGTACTTC.

The sample holds one count of this clone. As DNA, the CDR3 is TGTGCCAGCAGTTTTTTTTGGGCGGGGGGGCGAGAGACCCAGTACTTC. Encoded protein: CASSFFWAGGRETQYF. The rearrangement uses TRBV28 and TRBJ2-5, with TRBD2 matching over 9 bases. Trimming cost V 3 bases and J 4 bases; bases outside gene matches: 9. CDR1 MDHEN and CDR2 SYDVKM come from the germline V gene. The CDR3 runs 16 residues.

The V and J genes are TRBV28 and TRBJ1-2; D is undetermined. The CDR3 is 12 amino acids. Germline assignment: CDR1 MDHEN and CDR2 SYDVKM. Trimming pared 4 bases from V and 8 bases from J, leaving 11 bases between. The CDR3 loop reads CASSSEVGGYTF. In nucleotides, the CDR3 is TGTGCCAGCAGTTCGGAGGTGGGAGGCTACACCTTC.

This clone occurred once. The genes are TRBV5-1 and TRBJ2-2, with 10 bases that match TRBD1. Losses at the gene ends were 7 bases for V and 5 bases for J; bases not matched to a gene: 5. Germline CDR1 and CDR2: SGHRS and YFSETQ. This CDR3 contains 14 residues. The chain's CDR3 is CASGQGVGTGELFF. The DNA of the CDR3 is TGCGCCAGCGGACAGGGGGTTGGGACCGGGGAGCTGTTTTTT.

This clone was found a few times. This rearrangement joins TRBV13 to TRBJ1-6, with D possibly TRBD1 on 6 matching bases. The germline V gene has CDR1 PRHDT and CDR2 FYEKMQ (reference sequence). CDR3 size: 15 residues. V was cut by 5 bases and J by 9 bases, with 17 bases left in between. The DNA for the CDR3 is TGTGCCAGCAGCGGGCAACAGGGTCGGGGTTCACCCCTCCACTTT. Translating it yields CASSGQQGRGSPLHF.